Listed below are T cell receptor beta chains from one sample, sequenced in a study of blood T cell repertoires in COVID-19. Using immunoSEQ multiplex PCR, the repertoire was profiled, and TCRdb retains in-frame clones only, with some absent. The table records about 160,000 clones, 85% to 95% of them present only once. Sample: peripheral blood. The receptors stem from a woman between 50 and 59 years old with acute or convalescent COVID-19. CDR3s include the opening cysteine and the closing phenylalanine or tryptophan. D genes are given only for firm matches. Clone sizes are given selectively: once, few, many, or a class where the clone is expanded.

NA,NA,TRBV28,TRBJ1-5,CASSFTAASNQPQHF,TGTGCCAGCAGTTTTACCGCGGCGAGCAATCAGCCCCAGCATTTT
NA,TRBD1,TRBV9,TRBJ2-3,CASSAGQGSDTQYF,TGTGCCAGCAGCGCCGGACAGGGGTCAGATACGCAGTATTTT
NA,NA,TRBV5-4,TRBJ2-5,CASSLNRVKETQYF,TGTGCCAGCAGCTTGAACAGGGTGAAAGAGACCCAGTACTTC
once,TRBD1,TRBV2,TRBJ1-1,CASSEFRTGVAEAFF,TGTGCCAGCAGTGAATTTAGGACAGGGGTGGCTGAAGCTTTCTTT
NA,NA,TRBV27,TRBJ1-1,CASSLSPGRVNTEAFF,TGTGCCAGCAGTTTAAGCCCAGGGAGGGTGAACACTGAAGCTTTCTTT
NA,NA,TRBV29-1,TRBJ2-7,CSVEVNSYEQYF,TGCAGCGTTGAAGTAAATTCCTACGAGCAGTACTTC
NA,TRBD1,TRBV18,TRBJ1-2,CASSPLGQGGYGYTF,TGTGCCAGCTCACCTCTTGGACAGGGCGGCTATGGCTACACCTTC
NA,NA,TRBV5-4,TRBJ1-1,CASSRRGEMNTEAFF,TGTGCCAGCAGCCGTCGGGGGGAAATGAACACTGAAGCTTTCTTT
NA,NA,TRBV19,TRBJ1-3,CASSIGPGQTKSGNTIYF,TGTGCCAGTAGTATAGGGCCGGGACAAACTAAATCGGGAAACACCATATATTTT
NA,NA,TRBV28,TRBJ2-1,CASSFLDGNEQFF,TGTGCCAGCAGTTTTCTAGATGGGAATGAGCAGTTCTTC
NA,NA,TRBV6-5,TRBJ1-1,CASSYSPGNTEAFF,TGTGCCAGCAGTTACTCACCAGGGAACACTGAAGCTTTCTTT
NA,TRBD1,TRBV18,TRBJ1-1,CASSPPLGQGRAEAFF,TGTGCCAGCTCACCACCGCTGGGACAGGGGAGGGCTGAAGCTTTCTTT